The rows below give T cell receptor beta chains drawn from one sample of a study of shared clonotypes between healthy human individuals. Using immunoSEQ multiplex PCR, the repertoire was profiled, and TCRdb retains in-frame clones only, with some absent. The data show some 320,000 clones, roughly 91% seen once. The sample was memory CD8+ T cells sorted from blood. These receptors were collected from a young man in good health. The CDR3 runs from the conserved cysteine through the conserved F or W. Fields, in order: J gene, clone size, V gene, D gene, CDR3 DNA, CDR3 protein. D genes are given only for firm matches. A clone size is listed for some rows: how often the clone was seen (once, few, many), or a class if it is expanded.

TRBJ2-3 | NA | TRBV10-1 | TRBD2 | TGCGCCAGCAGTGAGTCGGGGGGGACAGATACGCAGTATTTT | CASSESGGTDTQYF
TRBJ2-7 | NA | TRBV5-1 | TRBD1 | TGCGCCAGCAGCGTGGACAGGGGCCCCGAGCAGTACTTC | CASSVDRGPEQYF
TRBJ1-2 | NA | TRBV6-6 | NA | TGTGCCAGCAGCCCCGTGGGGGGGACCTATGGCTACACCTTC | CASSPVGGTYGYTF
TRBJ2-7 | NA | TRBV7-9 | TRBD1 | TGTGCCAGCAGCTTAGATCGAGACAGGGGCTCCTACGAGCAGTACTTC | CASSLDRDRGSYEQYF
TRBJ1-2 | NA | TRBV9 | NA | TGTGCCAGCAGCGGGACTGGGACAACTATGGGCTACACCTTC | CASSGTGTTMGYTF
TRBJ2-3 | NA | TRBV7-3 | NA | TGTGCCAGCAGCTTAAGAAACGGTTGCACAGATACGCAGTATTTT | CASSLRNGCTDTQYF
TRBJ1-1 | NA | TRBV2 | NA | TGTGCCAGCAGTGAAGAGGGGGTCCTCCGGGGAGCTTTCTTT | CASSEEGVLRGAFF
TRBJ2-3 | few | TRBV13 | TRBD2 | TGTGCCAGCAGCCTGGGACTAGCGGGGGGGCCTGTGGATACGCAGTATTTT | CASSLGLAGGPVDTQYF
TRBJ2-7 | NA | TRBV19 | NA | TGTGCCAGTAGTATTGCTAGCGTCTCCTACGAGCAGTACTTC | CASSIASVSYEQYF
TRBJ1-4 | NA | TRBV7-9 | NA | TGTGCCAGCAGCTCAGGGATGACAGACGTTAATGAAAAACTGTTTTTT | CASSSGMTDVNEKLFF
TRBJ1-4 | once | TRBV2 | TRBD1 | TGTGCCAGCAGGATTCCTCGGACAGGGGATTATGATGAAAAACTGTTTTTT | CASRIPRTGDYDEKLFF
TRBJ2-1 | once | TRBV6-5 | NA | TGTGCCAGCAGTCAATCTCCGACGAGTGGGAATGAGCAGTTCTTC | CASSQSPTSGNEQFF
TRBJ2-5 | NA | TRBV7-9 | NA | TGTGCCAGCAGCTTAGGGGTAGAGACCCAGTACTTC | CASSLGVETQYF
TRBJ1-1 | NA | TRBV27 | NA | TGTGCCAGCAGTTTAGGGAGGGGGGCGAACACTGAAGCTTTCTTT | CASSLGRGANTEAFF
TRBJ2-7 | NA | TRBV4-2 | NA | TGTGCCAGCAGCGAAGAGGGGAAGCTTTCCTACGAGCAGTACTTC | CASSEEGKLSYEQYF
TRBJ1-1 | NA | TRBV2 | TRBD1 | TGTGCCAGCCGGAAGGGACAGGGGGCGCAAACTGAAGCTTTCTTT | CASRKGQGAQTEAFF
TRBJ1-1 | NA | TRBV19 | NA | TGTGCCAGTACCCGAATGGGGCAGGGAATTTGGACTTTCTTT | CASTRMGQGIWTFF
TRBJ1-1 | NA | TRBV6-6 | NA | TGTGCCAGCAGTTACTCGCTCACTGAAGCTTTCTTT | CASSYSLTEAFF
TRBJ1-1 | many | TRBV6-5 | TRBD1 | TGTGCCAGCAGTTCCCCTCGGGACAGCGCATATGAAGCTTTCTTT | CASSSPRDSAYEAFF
TRBJ2-5 | NA | TRBV4-2 | NA | TGTGCCAGCAGCCCAGGTCTGGGGGGGACCCAGTACTTC | CASSPGLGGTQYF
TRBJ1-2 | NA | TRBV10-2 | NA | TGCGCCAGCAGTGAGTCGTTGGCCTTGGGGTCGCATGGCTACACCTTC | CASSESLALGSHGYTF
TRBJ2-2 | NA | TRBV4-1 | TRBD1 | TGCGCCAGCAGCTTCCCCCGAGAATCCTCCCCGGGACAGGGAAACACCGGGGAGCTGTTTTTT | CASSFPRESSPGQGNTGELFF
TRBJ1-2 | NA | TRBV29-1 | TRBD1 | TGCAGCGTTGTTACAGGGGGAGCTGGCTACACCTTC | CSVVTGGAGYTF
TRBJ1-2 | NA | TRBV7-9 | NA | TGTGCCAGCAGCTTCGGATTGGGCGGGTACTATGGCTACACCTTC | CASSFGLGGYYGYTF
TRBJ1-5 | NA | TRBV19 | TRBD1 | TGTGCCAGTAGTAGACGGGACAGTCCGACAGTCTTTATTAGCAATCAGCCCCAGCATTTT | CASSRRDSPTVFISNQPQHF
TRBJ2-5 | NA | TRBV19 | TRBD2 | TGTGCCAGTAGTATAGACGACGGGGGGAAGACCCAGTACTTC | CASSIDDGGKTQYF
TRBJ2-3 | NA | TRBV7-9 | NA | TGTGCCAGCAGCTTAGGTGGGGGGTACGGCACAGATACGCAGTATTTT | CASSLGGGYGTDTQYF
TRBJ2-1 | few | TRBV7-9 | NA | TGTGCCAGCAGCGACGTCTTACAGGGAATACCCTTGAATGAGCAGTTCTTC | CASSDVLQGIPLNEQFF
TRBJ2-1 | NA | TRBV10-2 | NA | TGCGCCAGCCGTACGGCAGACTCCTACAATGAGCAGTTCTTC | CASRTADSYNEQFF
TRBJ2-1 | NA | TRBV7-8 | TRBD2 | TGTGCCAGCAGCACCAGAGCGGGGGTGAATGAGCAGTTCTTC | CASSTRAGVNEQFF
TRBJ1-1 | NA | TRBV11-2 | TRBD1 | TGTGCCAGCAGCTTAGAAGGGGGCGGCCCTCCTTTGAACACTGAAGCTTTCTTT | CASSLEGGGPPLNTEAFF
TRBJ2-7 | NA | TRBV15 | TRBD2 | TGTGCCACCAGCAGAAGGGGAGCTAGCGGGAGTTCCTACGAGCAGTACTTC | CATSRRGASGSSYEQYF
TRBJ2-6 | NA | TRBV4-1 | NA | TGCGCCAGCAGCCACCTGAGGGACACAGCCTTCTCTGGGGCCAACGTCCTGACTTTC | CASSHLRDTAFSGANVLTF
TRBJ2-1 | many | TRBV19 | TRBD2 | TGTGCCAGGCGGGGACTAGCGGGGGACAATGAGCAGTTCTTC | CARRGLAGDNEQFF
TRBJ2-7 | NA | TRBV15 | TRBD1 | TGTGCCACCAGCAGAGACCCGGACAGGATTTACCCCTCCATGTCCTACGAGCAGTACTTC | CATSRDPDRIYPSMSYEQYF
TRBJ1-6 | NA | TRBV4-1 | NA | TGCGCCAGCAGCCAAACTGGGGGGCAGGCACCCCTCCACTTT | CASSQTGGQAPLHF
TRBJ2-7 | NA | TRBV4-2 | TRBD2 | TGTGCCAGCAGCTATCGGGGGGGCCGTCTGGAGCAGTACTTC | CASSYRGGRLEQYF